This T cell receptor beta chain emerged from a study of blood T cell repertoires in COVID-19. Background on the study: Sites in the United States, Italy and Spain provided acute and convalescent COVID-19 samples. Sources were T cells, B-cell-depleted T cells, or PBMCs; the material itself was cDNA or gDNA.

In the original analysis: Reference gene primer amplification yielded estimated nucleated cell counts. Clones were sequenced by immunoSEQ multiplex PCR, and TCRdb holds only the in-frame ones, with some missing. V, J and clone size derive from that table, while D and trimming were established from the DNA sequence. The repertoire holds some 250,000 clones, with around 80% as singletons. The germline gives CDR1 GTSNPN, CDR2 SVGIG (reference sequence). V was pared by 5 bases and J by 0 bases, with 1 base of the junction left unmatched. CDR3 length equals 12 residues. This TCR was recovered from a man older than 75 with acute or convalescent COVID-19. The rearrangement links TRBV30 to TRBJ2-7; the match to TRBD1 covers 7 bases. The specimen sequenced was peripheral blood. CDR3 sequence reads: CAWWDSSYEQYF. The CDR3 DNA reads TGTGCCTGGTGGGACAGCTCCTACGAGCAGTACTTC.